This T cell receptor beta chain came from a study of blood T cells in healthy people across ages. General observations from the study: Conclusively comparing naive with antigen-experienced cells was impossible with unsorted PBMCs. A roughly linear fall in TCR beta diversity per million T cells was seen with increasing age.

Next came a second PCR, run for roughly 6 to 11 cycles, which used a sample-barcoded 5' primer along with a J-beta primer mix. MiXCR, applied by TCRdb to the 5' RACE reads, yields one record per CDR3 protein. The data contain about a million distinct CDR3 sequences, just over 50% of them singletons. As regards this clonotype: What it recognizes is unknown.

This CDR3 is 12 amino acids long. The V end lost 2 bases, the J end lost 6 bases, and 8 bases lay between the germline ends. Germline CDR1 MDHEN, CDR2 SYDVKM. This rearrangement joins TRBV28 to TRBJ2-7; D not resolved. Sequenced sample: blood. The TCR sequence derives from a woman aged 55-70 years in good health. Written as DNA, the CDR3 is TGTGCCAGCAGTTTAATCCCGGCCGAGCAGTACTTC. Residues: CASSLIPAEQYF.